These 9 T cell receptor beta chains were all obtained from the same sample, sequenced in a study of blood T cell repertoires in COVID-19. The method was immunoSEQ multiplex PCR; TCRdb's version includes in-frame clones alone and lacks a portion of them. Counted here are approximately 240,000 clones, around nine tenths occurring once; the ten biggest clones make up over 1.5%. Material for sequencing was PBMCs or T cells enriched from blood (not recorded which). Receptors originate from a woman aged 18-29 years who had recovered from COVID-19.

In this sample, this clone turned up a few times. The chain joins TRBV6-2 or TRBV6-3 to TRBJ2-3, with TRBD2 identical over 8 bases. Germline-derived CDR1 and CDR2 are MNHEY and SVGEGT. J was trimmed by 2 bases and V by 5 bases; bases with no gene match: 6. The CDR3 totals 15 residues. The DNA for the CDR3 is TGTGCCAGCAGTCGGGGTAGCGGGGACACAGATACGCAGTATTTT. It encodes CASSRGSGDTDTQYF.

This clone occurred once. The rearrangement uses TRBV6-5 and TRBJ2-2; D may be TRBD1 (6 bases). The CDR3 consists of 15 residues. Germline CDR1 MNHEY, CDR2 SVGAGI. The CDR3 loop reads CVTSRTALRTGELFF. CDR3 sequence (DNA): TGTGTCACCTCCCGGACAGCTCTACGCACCGGGGAGCTGTTTTTT.

This chain joins TRBV12-3 or TRBV12-4 and TRBJ1-1; no clear D. This CDR3 contains 13 residues. V lost 6 bases and J lost 4, with 12 bases in between. CDR3 sequence reads: CASSTRRGTEAFF. CDR3 DNA sequence: TGTGCCAGCAGCACCCGCCGGGGCACTGAAGCTTTCTTT.

This clone has a handful of counts. The CDR3 nucleotides are TGTGCCAGCAGCTTGGGGCCGGGACAGGGTGGTTCACCCCTCCACTTT. It translates to CASSLGPGQGGSPLHF. This chain connects TRBV5-6 to TRBJ1-6; 9 bases map to TRBD1. CDR3 length equals 16 residues. Unmatched junction bases numbered 7, after V lost 0 bases and J lost 9 bases. Germline CDR1 reads SGHDT; CDR2 reads YYEEEE.

This clone was picked up a small number of times. This sequence joins TRBV4-2 and TRBJ1-6; no clear D. The CDR3 is made up of 17 amino acids. From germline, CDR1 is LGHNA and CDR2 YNFKEQ. Between the trimmed V and J ends, which lost 0 bases and 5 bases, there was a span of 14 bases. The CDR3 bases are TGTGCCAGCAGCCAAGACGCCAGTACGATAAATAATTCACCCCTCCACTTT. Its protein product is CASSQDASTINNSPLHF.

Concerning this clone: A read error may account for a junction end that differs from germline. This chain uses TRBV7-7 with TRBJ1-1, with D perhaps TRBD1 (5 bases). The germline V gene encodes CDR1 SSHAT and CDR2 FNYEAQ (reference sequence). This CDR3 comprises 17 residues. The CDR3 DNA reads as TGTGCTAGCAGCTTAGTTGGGCAGGGCGATAAGTTCACTGAAGCTTTCTTT. Protein: CASSLVGQGDKFTEAFF. Variable domain in full (rest from reference TRBV7-7 and TRBJ1-1): GAGVSQSPRYKVTKRGQDVTLRCDPISSHATLYWYQQALGQGPEFLTYFNYEAQPDKSGLPSDRFSAERPEGSISTLTIQRTEQRDSAMYRCASSLVGQGDKFTEAFFGQGTRLTVV.

The V gene is TRBV6-5, the J gene TRBJ1-2, with D perhaps matching TRBD1 (5 bases). This CDR3 contains 12 residues. V dropped 10 bases and J dropped 6 bases, with 15 bases sitting between them. CDR1 is MNHEY and CDR2 is SVGAGI in the germline V gene. The CDR3 reads CATSGNFDGYTF. The CDR3 DNA sequence: TGTGCCACCTCAGGGAATTTCGATGGCTACACCTTC.

The chain links TRBV4-1 to TRBJ2-7, with D unresolved. This CDR3 spans 14 amino acids. Germline loops: CDR1 MGHRA, CDR2 YSYEKL. Trimming shortened V by 1 base and J by 6 bases, and 13 bases separated the two germline ends. The CDR3 DNA sequence: TGCGCCAGCAGCCAAGCGCGAGGAGCGATCGAGCAGTACTTC. It is translated as CASSQARGAIEQYF.

A word on this clone: The sample contains more than one DNA sequence encoding this CDR3. The V call is TRBV29-1, the J call TRBJ1-1; 8 nucleotides align to TRBD1. V shed 6 bases, J shed 2 bases, and the junction held 2 bases outside the gene matches. Germline CDR1 SQVTM, CDR2 ANQGSEA. CDR3 length: 12 residues. CDR3 coding DNA: TGCAGCGTCCAGGGGGCCAACACTGAAGCTTTCTTT. Amino acid sequence: CSVQGANTEAFF.